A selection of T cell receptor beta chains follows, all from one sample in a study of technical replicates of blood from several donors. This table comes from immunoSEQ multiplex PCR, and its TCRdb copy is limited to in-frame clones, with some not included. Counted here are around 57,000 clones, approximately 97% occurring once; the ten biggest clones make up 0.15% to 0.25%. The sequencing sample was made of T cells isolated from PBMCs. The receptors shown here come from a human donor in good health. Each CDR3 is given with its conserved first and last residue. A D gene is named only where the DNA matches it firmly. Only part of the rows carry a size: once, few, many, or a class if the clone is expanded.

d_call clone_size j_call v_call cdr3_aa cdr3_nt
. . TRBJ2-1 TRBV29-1 CSVDGGLGSYNEQFF TGCAGCGTTGACGGCGGCCTCGGCTCCTACAATGAGCAGTTCTTC
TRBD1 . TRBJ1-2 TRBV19 CASSSPGQGNYGYTF TGTGCCAGTAGTAGCCCCGGACAGGGAAACTATGGCTACACCTTC
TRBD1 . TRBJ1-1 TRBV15 CATSRGGRGRLNTEAFF TGTGCCACCAGCAGAGGAGGCAGGGGGAGGTTGAACACTGAAGCTTTCTTT
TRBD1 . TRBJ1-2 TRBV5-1 CASSTGRGRGGYTF TGCGCCAGCAGCACTGGCAGGGGGCGCGGGGGCTACACCTTC
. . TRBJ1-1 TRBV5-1 CASSPGQNTEAFF TGCGCCAGCAGCCCTGGACAGAACACTGAAGCTTTCTTT
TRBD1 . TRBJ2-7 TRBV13 CASSREGTGGSYEQYF TGTGCCAGCAGCCGTGAGGGAACAGGGGGCTCCTACGAGCAGTACTTC
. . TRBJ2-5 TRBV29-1 CSSRRGRETQYF TGCAGCTCCCGCCGAGGGAGAGAGACCCAGTACTTC
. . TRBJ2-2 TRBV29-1 CSVRTVGDTGELFF TGCAGCGTGCGGACAGTCGGGGACACCGGGGAGCTGTTTTTT
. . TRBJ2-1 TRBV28 CASSGLLNEQFF TGTGCCAGTTCAGGGCTCCTCAATGAGCAGTTCTTC
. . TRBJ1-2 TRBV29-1 CSTQDRPTGFGYTF TGCAGCACACAAGACAGGCCTACCGGGTTCGGCTACACCTTC
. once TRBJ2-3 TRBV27 CASSSLAQASTDTQYF TGTGCCAGCAGCTCACTAGCTCAAGCCAGCACAGATACGCAGTATTTT
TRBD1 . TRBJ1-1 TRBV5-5 CASTPRPTGMNTEAFF TGTGCCAGCACCCCCCGGCCGACAGGGATGAACACTGAAGCTTTCTTT
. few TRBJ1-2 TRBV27 CASSLRPVPDYAYGYTF TGTGCCAGCAGTTTAAGGCCAGTTCCTGACTATGCCTATGGCTACACCTTC
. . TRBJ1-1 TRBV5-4 CASSPPGGAGDTEAFF TGTGCCAGCAGCCCGCCCGGAGGTGCTGGGGACACTGAAGCTTTCTTT
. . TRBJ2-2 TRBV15 CATSRESEREIGELFF TGTGCCACCAGCAGAGAGAGTGAACGGGAGATCGGGGAGCTGTTTTTT
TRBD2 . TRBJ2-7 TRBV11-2 CASRTTSGTYEQYF TGTGCCAGCAGAACCACTAGCGGTACCTACGAGCAGTACTTC
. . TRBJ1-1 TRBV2 CASSQTGAMNTEAFF TGTGCCAGCAGTCAAACAGGAGCTATGAACACTGAAGCTTTCTTT
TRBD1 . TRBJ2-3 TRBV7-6 CASATGNTDTQYF TGTGCCAGCGCGACAGGGAACACAGATACGCAGTATTTT
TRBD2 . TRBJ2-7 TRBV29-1 CSVEDLAGAEQYF TGCAGCGTTGAAGATCTGGCGGGAGCCGAGCAGTACTTC
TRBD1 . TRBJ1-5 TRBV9 CASSPDRNNQPQHF TGTGCCAGCAGCCCGGACAGGAACAATCAGCCCCAGCATTTT
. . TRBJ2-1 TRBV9 CASSVGQSYNEQFF TGTGCCAGCAGCGTAGGTCAGTCCTACAATGAGCAGTTCTTC
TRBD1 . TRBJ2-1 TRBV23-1 CASSQPGQPTYNEQFF TGCGCCAGCAGTCAACCGGGACAGCCGACCTACAATGAGCAGTTCTTC
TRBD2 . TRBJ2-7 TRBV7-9 CASSLTSGAYEQYF TGTGCCAGCAGCTTAACTAGCGGTGCCTACGAGCAGTACTTC
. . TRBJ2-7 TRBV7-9 CASSQLRVGAYEQYF TGTGCCAGCAGCCAACTAAGGGTAGGGGCCTACGAGCAGTACTTC
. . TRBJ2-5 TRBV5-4 CASSLIPGETQYF TGTGCCAGCAGCTTAATTCCCGGGGAGACCCAGTACTTC
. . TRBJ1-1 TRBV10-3 CAISERVEGTEAFF TGTGCCATCAGTGAACGAGTAGAGGGAACTGAAGCTTTCTTT
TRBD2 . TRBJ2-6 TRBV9 CASSVPPGRGELMSGANVLTF TGTGCCAGCAGCGTACCCCCAGGTCGGGGGGAACTAATGTCTGGGGCCAACGTCCTGACTTTC
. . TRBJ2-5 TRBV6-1 CASSLKETQYF TGTGCCAGCAGTCTAAAGGAGACCCAGTACTTC
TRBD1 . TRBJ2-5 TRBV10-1 CASSDTRGPQETQYF TGCGCCAGCAGTGATACCAGGGGGCCCCAAGAGACCCAGTACTTC
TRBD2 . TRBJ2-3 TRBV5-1 CASSPRGLTSGGDTQYF TGCGCCAGCAGCCCCCGGGGCCTGACTAGCGGGGGTGATACGCAGTATTTT
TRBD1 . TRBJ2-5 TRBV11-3 CASSSTPGQGETQYF TGTGCCAGCAGCTCTACCCCGGGACAGGGGGAGACCCAGTACTTC
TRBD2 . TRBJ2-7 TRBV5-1 CASSQGTSGELPYYEQYF TGCGCCAGCAGCCAGGGGACTAGCGGGGAATTACCCTACTACGAGCAGTACTTC
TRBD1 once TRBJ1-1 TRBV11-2 CASRLTGVPEAFF TGTGCCAGCAGGCTAACAGGGGTCCCTGAAGCTTTCTTT
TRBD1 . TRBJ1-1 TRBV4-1 CASSLTRQGGTEAFF TGCGCCAGCAGCCTAACGAGACAGGGAGGCACTGAAGCTTTCTTT
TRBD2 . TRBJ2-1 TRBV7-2 CASSLGLAGGSEQFF TGTGCCAGCAGCTTAGGACTAGCGGGAGGGTCTGAGCAGTTCTTC
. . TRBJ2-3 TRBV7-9 CASSNEGHGLAGDTQYF TGTGCCAGCAGCAACGAGGGCCATGGGCTGGCGGGTGATACGCAGTATTTT
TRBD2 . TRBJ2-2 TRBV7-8 CASSLAGGGGTRLGNTGELFF TGTGCCAGCAGCTTAGCCGGCGGGGGGGGTACTCGCTTGGGGAACACCGGGGAGCTGTTTTTT
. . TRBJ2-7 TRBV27 CASSHLGIHEQYF TGTGCCAGCAGCCACCTAGGAATCCACGAGCAGTACTTC
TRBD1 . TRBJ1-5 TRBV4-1 CASSQAQGAIGNQPQHF TGCGCCAGCAGCCAAGCTCAGGGGGCTATCGGCAATCAGCCCCAGCATTTT
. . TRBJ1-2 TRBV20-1 CSASGGYGYTF TGCAGTGCTAGTGGAGGGTATGGCTACACCTTC
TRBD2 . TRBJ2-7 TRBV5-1 CASSLELAVSYEQYF TGCGCCAGCAGCTTGGAACTAGCGGTTTCCTACGAGCAGTACTTC
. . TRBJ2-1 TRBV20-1 CSAAKTSLKFF TGCAGTGCGGCAAAGACTAGTCTTAAGTTCTTC
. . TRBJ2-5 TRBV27 CASSLSRAGSTGETQYF TGTGCCAGCAGTTTATCCCGAGCAGGGTCTACGGGAGAGACCCAGTACTTC
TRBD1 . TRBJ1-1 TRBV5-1 CASSLGEDRANTEAFF TGCGCCAGCAGCTTAGGTGAAGACAGGGCGAACACTGAAGCTTTCTTT
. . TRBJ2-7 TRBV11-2 CASSFLQVPSYEQYF TGTGCCAGCAGCTTCCTACAGGTGCCCTCCTACGAGCAGTACTTC
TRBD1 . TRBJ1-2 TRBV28 CASSRGTVINYGYTF TGTGCCAGCAGCCGTGGGACAGTTATTAACTATGGCTACACCTTC
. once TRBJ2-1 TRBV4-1 CASSQETRSSYNEQFF TGCGCCAGCAGCCAAGAGACTAGGAGCTCCTACAATGAGCAGTTCTTC
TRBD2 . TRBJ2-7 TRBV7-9 CASSLRSSGGPYEQYF TGTGCCAGCAGCTTAAGATCTAGCGGGGGCCCCTACGAGCAGTACTTC
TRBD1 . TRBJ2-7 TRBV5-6 CASSLGRDRDEQYF TGTGCCAGCAGCTTGGGCCGGGACAGGGACGAGCAGTACTTC
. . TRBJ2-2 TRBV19 CASSAIPDKELFF TGTGCCAGTAGTGCGATCCCAGACAAGGAGCTGTTTTTT
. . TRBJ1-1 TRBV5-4 CASSKPSRLETEAFF TGTGCCAGCAGTAAACCTTCCCGGTTAGAAACTGAAGCTTTCTTT
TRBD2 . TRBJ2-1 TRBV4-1 CASRPGTSGHNEQFF TGCGCCAGCAGACCCGGGACTAGCGGACACAATGAGCAGTTCTTC
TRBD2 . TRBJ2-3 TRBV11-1 CASERGRLDTQYF TGTGCCAGCGAGCGGGGCCGGTTAGATACGCAGTATTTT
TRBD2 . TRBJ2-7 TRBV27 CASSPLAGAYEQYF TGTGCCAGCAGTCCGCTAGCGGGGGCCTACGAGCAGTACTTC
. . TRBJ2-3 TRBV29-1 CSVAGVGDTQYF TGCAGCGTTGCAGGGGTGGGAGATACGCAGTATTTT
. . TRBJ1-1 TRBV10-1 CASSDTRGTEAFF TGCGCCAGCAGTGACACCAGGGGAACTGAAGCTTTCTTT
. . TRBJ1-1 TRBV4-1 CASSLLQSYEAFF TGCGCCAGCAGCCTCCTCCAGTCATATGAAGCTTTCTTT